This record looks at one T cell receptor (beta chain) sequence and its context. Original processing notes: Estimates of nucleated cell counts were drawn from the amplification of reference gene primers. The data were produced by immunoSEQ multiplex PCR, yet TCRdb's version contains in-frame clones alone and is incomplete. That table is the source of V, J and clone size, and D and trimming were worked out from the DNA. The table records roughly 200,000 clones, 80% to 95% of them present only once. These data belong to a study of blood T cell repertoires in COVID-19. At the level of the study: T cells, B-cell-depleted T cells, or PBMCs supplied cDNA or gDNA.

Looked up from germline, CDR1 is LGHNT and CDR2 is FRNRAP. Trimming at V came to 6 bases and at J to 0 bases, leaving 6 bases not matched to a gene. This CDR3 region has 15 residues. The chain is built from TRBV12-5 and TRBJ2-3, with 7 bases that match TRBD1. Input material: peripheral blood. The source is a man between 45 and 60 years old with acute or convalescent COVID-19. CDR3: CASGPTGLSTDTQYF. The CDR3 DNA sequence: TGTGCTAGTGGACCGACAGGGCTAAGCACAGATACGCAGTATTTT.